The clone carrying this T cell receptor (beta chain) was seen more than once but under ten times. Its specificity is unknown. The data were obtained in a study of T cell repertoires in cytomegalovirus infection. In the study overall: CMV infection together with matching HLA type was indicated by public TCR beta signatures. Whole-study results and caveats: In two of eight donors, the top clonotype was HLA-C-restricted CMV-specific. Pooled public TCR beta family frequency picked out CMV carriers with the relevant HLA.

The CDR3 sequence is 16 residues long. Germline values: CDR1 SGHTA, CDR2 FQGTGA. V was pared by 1 base and J by 0 bases, with 7 bases between. TCRdb used MiXCR to reprocess the reads, holding one entry per CDR3 protein. The table lists some 600,000 distinct CDR3 sequences, 20% to 25% of them singletons. The specimen sequenced was CD8+ T cells from PBMCs. The V call is TRBV7-3, the J call TRBJ2-6, with D unresolved. The TCR originated in a human donor in good health (CMV status not recorded). Some clones in this sample may be carry-over from other donors' samples. CDR3 protein: CASSLNGDSGANVLTF. The CDR3 DNA reads as TGTGCCAGCAGCTTAAACGGAGACTCTGGGGCCAACGTCCTGACTTTC.